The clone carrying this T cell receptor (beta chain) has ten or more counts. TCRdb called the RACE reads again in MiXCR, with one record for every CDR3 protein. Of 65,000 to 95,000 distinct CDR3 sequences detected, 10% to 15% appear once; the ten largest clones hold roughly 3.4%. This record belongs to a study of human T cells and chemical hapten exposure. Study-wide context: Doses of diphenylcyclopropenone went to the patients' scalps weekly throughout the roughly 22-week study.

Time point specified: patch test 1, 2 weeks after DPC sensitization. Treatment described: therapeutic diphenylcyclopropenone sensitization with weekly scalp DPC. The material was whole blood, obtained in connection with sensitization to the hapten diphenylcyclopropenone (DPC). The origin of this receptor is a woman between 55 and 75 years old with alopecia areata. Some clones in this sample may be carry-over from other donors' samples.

This CDR3 reads CASSDGGKIGGKLFF. The CDR3 bases are TGTGCCAGCAGTGACGGCGGCAAAATCGGCGGAAAACTGTTTTTT. The chain recombines TRBV6-1 with TRBJ1-4, with D uncertain. This CDR3 has 15 residues. The V end was cut by 3 bases, the J end by 10 bases, with 18 bases between. Germline lookup yields CDR1 MNHNS and CDR2 SASEGT.